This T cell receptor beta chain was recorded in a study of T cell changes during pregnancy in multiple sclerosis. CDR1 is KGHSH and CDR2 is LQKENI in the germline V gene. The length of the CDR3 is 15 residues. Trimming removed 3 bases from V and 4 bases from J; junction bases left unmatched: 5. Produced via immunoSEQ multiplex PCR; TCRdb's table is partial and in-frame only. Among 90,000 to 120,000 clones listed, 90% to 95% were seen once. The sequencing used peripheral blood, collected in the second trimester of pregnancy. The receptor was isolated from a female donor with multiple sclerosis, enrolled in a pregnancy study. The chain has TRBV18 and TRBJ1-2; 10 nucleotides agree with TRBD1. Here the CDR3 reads CASSPGQGGGYGYTF. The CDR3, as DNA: TGTGCCAGCTCACCTGGACAGGGGGGAGGCTATGGCTACACCTTC.